This T cell receptor beta chain came from a study of OX40 agonist ivuxolimab in advanced cancers. This clone was observed a single time. The antigen remains undetermined. This table comes from immunoSEQ multiplex PCR, and its TCRdb copy is limited to in-frame clones, with some not included. The top ten hold 1.5% to 2% of the sample, which has some 58,000 clones, roughly nine tenths seen once. Study results and limitations: Some nonresponders additionally presented with little normalized T-cell clonal expansion.

V lost 4 bases, J lost 1 base, and 10 bases stayed unmatched. The CDR3 is 16 amino acids. Germline V gives CDR1 MDHEN, CDR2 SYDVKM. The specimen was CD4+ or CD8+ T cells sorted from blood, collected in a trial of the OX40 agonist ivuxolimab. The chain uses TRBV28 and TRBJ2-7, with 7 bases matching TRBD1. The source is an adult with an advanced solid tumor such as melanoma, head and neck, liver or kidney cancer. This chain's CDR3 is CASSSPTPTGSYEQYF. As DNA, the CDR3 is TGTGCCAGCAGTTCCCCGACCCCGACAGGGTCCTACGAGCAGTACTTC.